A selection of T cell receptor beta chains follows, all from one sample in a study of T cells in Graves' hyperthyroidism and ophthalmopathy. One entry per CDR3 protein results from TCRdb running MiXCR on the multiplex PCR reads. The sample comprises hundreds of thousands of distinct CDR3 sequences, around 20% of which are singletons, and 47% rests with the top ten. Specimen: blood. The receptors derive from a man aged 35 to 55 with Graves' ophthalmopathy. Each CDR3 is given with its conserved first and last residue. The D gene is left open where the match is weak. Size tells how often a clone was seen (once, few, many) or the class of an expanded clone, and some rows leave it out.

>TRBV19|few|TRBJ1-5|.
CASSWAGRVASNQPQHF
TGTGCCAGTTCGTGGGCGGGGCGGGTCGCTAGCAATCAGCCCCAGCATTTT
>TRBV30|few|TRBJ2-1|TRBD2
CAWKEAGADNEQFF
TGTGCCTGGAAGGAGGCGGGAGCGGACAATGAGCAGTTCTTC
>TRBV10-3|.|TRBJ2-7|.
CAIRAGTYEQYF
TGTGCCATCAGGGCGGGGACCTACGAGCAGTACTTC
>TRBV7-2|few|TRBJ1-2|.
CASSQASDPDYGYTF
TGTGCCAGCAGCCAAGCTTCGGACCCCGACTATGGCTACACCTTC
>TRBV20-1|.|TRBJ1-2|.
CSARGRGSYGYTF
TGCAGTGCTAGGGGCCGAGGGAGTTATGGCTACACCTTC
>TRBV12-3/TRBV12-4|.|TRBJ2-1|.
CASSLASSEEQFF
TGTGCCAGCAGTTTAGCCTCTAGCGAGGAGCAGTTCTTC
>TRBV5-8|few|TRBJ2-7|.
CASSLGARGGDEQYF
TGTGCCAGCAGCTTGGGTGCCAGAGGGGGGGACGAGCAGTACTTC
>TRBV13|.|TRBJ1-6|TRBD1
CASSTEQGGPSTLHF
TGTGCCAGCAGTACCGAACAGGGGGGTCCCTCTACCCTCCACTTT
>TRBV28|few|TRBJ2-7|.
CASIGSYEQYF
TGTGCCAGCATAGGGTCCTACGAGCAGTACTTC
>TRBV5-4|few|TRBJ2-1|TRBD2
CASSRGVGSSYNEQFF
TGTGCCAGCAGCCGGGGGGTGGGCAGCTCCTACAATGAGCAGTTCTTC
>TRBV6-1|few|TRBJ2-7|.
CASSHLRQGTYEQYF
TGTGCCAGCAGCCACCTCCGGCAGGGCACCTACGAGCAGTACTTC
>TRBV19|.|TRBJ1-6|.
CASSDRDLPLHF
TGTGCCAGTAGTGACCGGGACCTACCCCTCCACTTT
>TRBV25-1|.|TRBJ2-7|TRBD1
CASSGTGYYEQYF
TGTGCCAGCAGTGGGACAGGATACTACGAGCAGTACTTC
>TRBV7-9|few|TRBJ2-7|.
CASSLMVGDYEQYF
TGTGCCAGCAGCTTAATGGTGGGGGACTACGAGCAGTACTTC
>TRBV7-2|many|TRBJ2-2|TRBD2
CASSPPGLAGVAGELFF
TGTGCCAGCAGCCCCCCGGGCCTAGCGGGAGTTGCCGGGGAGCTGTTTTTT
>TRBV2|many|TRBJ2-7|TRBD1
CASSDPGQGLYEQYF
TGTGCCAGCAGTGACCCGGGACAGGGGTTATACGAGCAGTACTTC
>TRBV12-3/TRBV12-4|many|TRBJ2-7|.
CASSGAGRRQQYF
TGTGCCAGCAGTGGAGCAGGCAGGCGACAGCAGTACTTC
>TRBV7-3|.|TRBJ2-2|.
CASGAQANTGELFF
TGTGCCAGCGGGGCGCAAGCGAACACCGGGGAGCTGTTTTTT
>TRBV5-8|.|TRBJ2-2|TRBD2
CASSSPGLAGGTGELFF
TGTGCCAGCAGCTCCCCCGGACTAGCGGGGGGCACCGGGGAGCTGTTTTTT
>TRBV5-8|.|TRBJ1-4|TRBD1
CASTYLWTGGNEKLFF
TGTGCCAGCACCTATTTGTGGACAGGAGGAAATGAAAAACTGTTTTTT
>TRBV20-1|many|TRBJ1-5|TRBD1
CSASGQDRLGQPQHF
TGCAGTGCATCCGGACAGGACAGACTGGGTCAGCCCCAGCATTTT
>TRBV15|.|TRBJ2-5|.
CAASREETGGGLAGLAQETQYF
TGTGCCGCCAGCAGAGAGGAGACAGGGGGCGGGCTAGCGGGACTCGCCCAAGAGACCCAGTACTTC
>TRBV6-5|few|TRBJ1-3|TRBD1
CASSSTGGTGNTIYF
TGTGCCAGCAGTTCCACAGGGGGCACTGGAAACACCATATATTTT
>TRBV11-3|many|TRBJ2-7|.
CASSLEGGGEQYF
TGTGCCAGCAGCTTAGAGGGAGGGGGAGAGCAGTACTTC
>TRBV30|.|TRBJ2-5|TRBD1
CAWSVVGGEETQYF
TGTGCCTGGAGTGTAGTAGGGGGCGAAGAGACCCAGTACTTC
>TRBV11-2|many|TRBJ1-2|.
CASTQASYGYTF
TGTGCCAGCACACAGGCCTCCTATGGCTACACCTTC
>TRBV9|few|TRBJ2-7|.
CASSVGDGAYEQYF
TGTGCCAGCAGCGTAGGGGACGGAGCCTACGAGCAGTACTTC
>TRBV2|many|TRBJ1-5|TRBD1
CASKGGQGAGQPQHF
TGTGCGAGCAAGGGGGGACAGGGGGCCGGTCAGCCCCAGCATTTT
>TRBV12-3/TRBV12-4|few|TRBJ2-7|TRBD2
CASLLSGRMDEQYF
TGTGCCAGCCTCCTTAGCGGGAGAATGGACGAGCAGTACTTC
>TRBV5-4|.|TRBJ2-1|TRBD1
CASSLLGGQGNEQFF
TGTGCCAGCAGCCTCCTAGGGGGACAGGGCAATGAGCAGTTCTTC
>TRBV6-2/TRBV6-3|.|TRBJ1-2|.
CASSCSRDNGYTF
TGTGCCAGCAGTTGCTCCAGGGACAATGGCTACACCTTC
>TRBV28|few|TRBJ2-3|.
CASDNQATDTQYF
TGTGCCAGCGATAACCAGGCGACAGATACGCAGTATTTT
>TRBV7-2|.|TRBJ1-1|TRBD1
CASSSGQGKAEAFF
TGTGCCAGCAGTTCGGGACAGGGGAAGGCTGAAGCTTTCTTT
>TRBV5-6|.|TRBJ2-7|.
CASSLGPGVHCEQYF
TGTGCCAGCAGCTTGGGCCCGGGGGTTCACTGCGAGCAGTACTTC
>TRBV18|.|TRBJ2-1|.
CASSPSSREIGNEQFF
TGTGCCAGCTCACCAAGCTCCAGGGAAATAGGCAATGAGCAGTTCTTC
>TRBV12-5|many|TRBJ2-5|.
CASGLVRQNQETQYF
TGTGCTAGTGGTTTGGTACGGCAGAACCAAGAGACCCAGTACTTC
>TRBV6-2/TRBV6-3|.|TRBJ2-5|.
CASSYSRGGETQYF
TGTGCCAGCAGTTACTCGAGGGGAGGAGAGACCCAGTACTTC
>TRBV28|many|TRBJ2-7|.
CASRESGPLSYEQYF
TGTGCCAGTCGCGAGTCGGGGCCCTTGTCCTACGAGCAGTACTTC
>TRBV10-3|many|TRBJ2-2|.
CAISESMQGTGELFF
TGTGCCATCAGTGAGTCGATGCAGGGGACCGGGGAGCTGTTTTTT
>TRBV29-1|.|TRBJ1-1|.
CSAPVSTEAFF
TGCAGCGCTCCCGTTTCAACTGAAGCTTTCTTT
>TRBV2|.|TRBJ1-1|.
CASSQGSNTEAFF
TGTGCCAGCAGTCAGGGATCAAACACTGAAGCTTTCTTT
>TRBV20-1|.|TRBJ2-3|TRBD2
CSARVPAGLTDTQYF
TGCAGTGCTAGAGTTCCAGCGGGGCTGACAGATACGCAGTATTTT
>TRBV6-1|few|TRBJ2-1|TRBD1
CASSLGQGPINEQFF
TGTGCCAGCAGCCTCGGACAGGGGCCTATCAATGAGCAGTTCTTC
>TRBV5-1|.|TRBJ2-2|.
CASSLRDTFTGELFF
TGCGCCAGCAGCTTGCGGGACACCTTCACCGGGGAGCTGTTTTTT
>TRBV20-1|few|TRBJ2-1|TRBD2
CSARERLAGVHNEQFF
TGCAGTGCTAGAGAGAGACTAGCGGGAGTCCACAATGAGCAGTTCTTC
>TRBV20-1|.|TRBJ1-6|TRBD1
CSARGTGWISPLHF
TGCAGTGCTAGGGGGACAGGGTGGATTTCACCCCTCCACTTT
>TRBV27|.|TRBJ2-1|.
CASRPPAEVVYEQFF
TGTGCCAGCAGACCCCCGGCGGAGGTAGTATATGAGCAGTTCTTC
>TRBV10-3|few|TRBJ1-1|.
CAISEPMNTEAFF
TGTGCCATCAGTGAACCGATGAACACTGAAGCTTTCTTT
>TRBV5-1|.|TRBJ2-1|.
CASSLAEKTSVWFF
TGCGCCAGCAGCTTGGCCGAGAAGACGAGCGTTTGGTTCTTC
>TRBV11-2|.|TRBJ1-3|.
CASSPPGTLGNTIYF
TGTGCCAGCAGCCCGCCCGGGACACTGGGAAACACCATATATTTT
>TRBV9|.|TRBJ2-3|TRBD2
CASSELAGGKDTQYF
TGTGCCAGCAGCGAACTAGCGGGGGGAAAAGATACGCAGTATTTT
>TRBV20-1|.|TRBJ1-2|.
CSALKQEIYGYTF
TGCAGTGCCTTAAAACAGGAGATCTATGGCTACACCTTC
>TRBV28|few|TRBJ2-6|.
CASSLVQLSGANVLTF
TGTGCCAGCAGTTTAGTACAGCTCTCTGGGGCCAACGTCCTGACTTTC
>TRBV7-2|many|TRBJ2-3|TRBD2
CASSLGLAGPTDTQYF
TGTGCCAGCAGCTTAGGACTAGCGGGACCCACAGATACGCAGTATTTT
>TRBV7-8|.|TRBJ1-3|.
CASSYRGPGAGNTIYF
TGTGCCAGCAGCTACCGGGGACCTGGAGCTGGAAACACCATATATTTT